Listed below are T cell receptor beta chains from one sample, sequenced in a study of post-analysis software for immune sequencing data. Each CDR3 protein is one row after TCRdb ran MiXCR on the PCR reads. Of around 440,000 distinct CDR3 sequences listed, around 40% are singletons. The sample comprised blood. Source of these receptors: a girl between 5 and 17 years old with multiple sclerosis. Both conserved end residues are trimmed from each CDR3. Each record gives: V gene, J gene, CDR3 protein.

TRBV20-1	TRBJ2-7	SADTSRTSYEQY
TRBV28	TRBJ1-2	ASRFGEPYGYT
TRBV20-1	TRBJ2-5	SHLVQGQETQY
TRBV25-1	TRBJ1-2	ASSENARVYGYT
TRBV9	TRBJ2-7	ASSVVDTGSEQY
TRBV5-1	TRBJ1-1	ASSLAEGGFAEAF
TRBV7-6	TRBJ2-1	ASSLATAPNEQF
TRBV29-1	TRBJ1-1	SVDEGSAAF
TRBV20-1	TRBJ2-7	SASDRGLGEQY
TRBV27	TRBJ1-5	ASSLGGRPNQPQH
TRBV4-3	TRBJ1-1	ASSQAGELTEAF
TRBV27	TRBJ2-7	ASSFGYEQY
TRBV24-1	TRBJ2-3	ATRTPEDTQY
TRBV29-1	TRBJ1-1	SADYTGNTEAF
TRBV3-1	TRBJ1-2	ASSQGPVYGYT
TRBV20-1	TRBJ1-5	SAGDRDQPQH
TRBV7-2	TRBJ2-5	ASSSGQGRNQY
TRBV12-3/TRBV12-4	TRBJ1-5	ASSLAGGGNQPQH
TRBV9	TRBJ2-4	ASSVGGAQNIQY
TRBV20-1	TRBJ2-1	SAIYGEQF
TRBV29-1	TRBJ2-7	SVATSYEQY
TRBV29-1	TRBJ1-5	SVLADGNSNQPQH
TRBV29-1	TRBJ2-7	SVVAGLSYEQY
TRBV28	TRBJ2-7	ASSLRGTGSHEQY
TRBV27	TRBJ2-7	ASSLSPASGAYEQY
TRBV4-2	TRBJ2-7	ASSQGPGLAGGGYEQY
TRBV12-3/TRBV12-4	TRBJ2-1	ASSLWQGRYNEQF
TRBV29-1	TRBJ2-7	SVVRKTSYEQY
TRBV18	TRBJ1-6	ASSPRDSNSPLH
TRBV28	TRBJ1-2	ASSLGAPEGYT
TRBV7-2	TRBJ2-1	ASRDRETANYNEQF
TRBV9	TRBJ2-1	ASSVLAENEQF
TRBV6-6	TRBJ1-1	ASSPLDRGYTEAF
TRBV30	TRBJ1-1	AWSAGQNTEAF
TRBV29-1	NA	SVFIAGVVYEQY
TRBV7-2	TRBJ2-1	ASSPDREFYNEQF
TRBV28	TRBJ1-1	ASSQGTGNTEAF
TRBV12-3/TRBV12-4	TRBJ2-7	ASSPSPGLADSYEQY
TRBV28	TRBJ2-1	ASNEGGTSGDNEQF
TRBV5-1	TRBJ2-7	ASSFGTSSYEQY
TRBV7-9	TRBJ2-5	ASSPRAWTSAETQY
TRBV6-5	TRBJ1-2	ASRDTRRSNYGYT
TRBV7-2	TRBJ2-1	ASSFRGAGYEQF
TRBV29-1	TRBJ2-7	SVKGQSYEQY
TRBV5-1	TRBJ2-1	ASSLRAGGVGDNEQF
TRBV20-1	TRBJ2-3	SASALGGTSTDTQY
TRBV12-3/TRBV12-4	TRBJ1-1	ASSSPQNTEAF
TRBV5-1	TRBJ2-1	ASSFAGGGNEQF
TRBV7-7	TRBJ2-5	ASSLANEETQY
TRBV5-1	TRBJ2-3	ASFIGQGLLTDTQY
TRBV7-6	TRBJ2-1	ASSLEAWTSSTYNEQF
TRBV12-3/TRBV12-4	TRBJ1-1	ASSTGAANTEAF
TRBV12-3/TRBV12-4	TRBJ2-1	ASSPSSGSPYNEQF
TRBV6-6	TRBJ2-5	ASSSREQETQY
TRBV6-2/TRBV6-3	TRBJ2-7	ASSLPSSYEQY
TRBV5-6	TRBJ1-2	ASSPPPGTGVVYGYT